This T cell receptor beta chain was sequenced during a study of blood T cell repertoires in COVID-19. About the research overall: Italy, Spain and the United States were the sources of the convalescent and acute COVID-19 samples. Nucleic acid was either cDNA or gDNA, and it came from T cells, B-cell-depleted T cells, or PBMCs.

This CDR3 contains 15 residues. Germline lookup yields CDR1 SGHDT and CDR2 YYEEEE. Trimming left V 4 bases short and J 2 bases short, with 16 bases between. This clone was recorded once. Authors' data handling: Reference gene primer amplification yielded estimated nucleated cell counts. Some clones are missing from TCRdb's copy, which holds only in-frame ones; the method was immunoSEQ multiplex PCR. That table supplies the V and J calls and clone size; D and trimming were determined from the DNA. The sample contains roughly 120,000 clones, more than 90% of which appear only once. Enrolled during active infection, Seattle patients were then followed longitudinally.

The gene calls are TRBV5-6 and TRBJ2-7, with D maybe TRBD1 (7 bases). The source material was peripheral blood. This TCR was recovered from a man in his sixties with COVID-19, enrolled during active disease. CDR3 protein: CASSGGTETTYEQYF. CDR3 DNA sequence: TGTGCCAGCAGCGGCGGGACAGAGACTACCTACGAGCAGTACTTC.